This TCR beta chain was captured by sequencing in a study of blood T cells in healthy people across ages. V dropped 3 bases and J dropped 1; count of bases not matched to a gene: 6. Per the germline V gene, CDR1 is LGHNA and CDR2 is YNFKEQ. This CDR3 comprises 15 residues. Many counts were recorded for this clonotype. Using a J-beta primer mix together with a sample-barcoded 5' primer, a second PCR was run for roughly 7 to 12 cycles. From the 5' RACE reads, TCRdb called clonotypes with MiXCR, one entry per CDR3 protein. The sample holds under 2 million distinct CDR3 sequences, 30% to 35% seen once. The chain joins TRBV4-2 to TRBJ2-7; TRBD1 matches at 7 bases. The clonotype comes from a woman aged 30 to 39 in good health. The specimen was blood. CDR3 in DNA: TGTGCCAGCAGCCAGGTGGAGACAGGGTCCTACGAGCAGTACTTC. This sequence encodes CASSQVETGSYEQYF.